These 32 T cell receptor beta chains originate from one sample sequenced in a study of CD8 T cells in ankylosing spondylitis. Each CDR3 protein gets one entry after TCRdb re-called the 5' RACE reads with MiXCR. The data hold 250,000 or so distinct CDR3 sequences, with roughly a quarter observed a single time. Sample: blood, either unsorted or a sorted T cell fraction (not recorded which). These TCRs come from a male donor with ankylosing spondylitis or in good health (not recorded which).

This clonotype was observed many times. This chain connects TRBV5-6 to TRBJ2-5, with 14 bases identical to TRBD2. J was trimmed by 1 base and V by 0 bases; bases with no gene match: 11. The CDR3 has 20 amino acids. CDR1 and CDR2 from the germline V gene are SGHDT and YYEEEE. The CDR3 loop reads CASSLAYGLAGGVFQETQYF. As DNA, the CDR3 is TGTGCCAGCAGCTTGGCCTATGGACTAGCGGGGGGCGTATTCCAAGAGACCCAGTACTTC.

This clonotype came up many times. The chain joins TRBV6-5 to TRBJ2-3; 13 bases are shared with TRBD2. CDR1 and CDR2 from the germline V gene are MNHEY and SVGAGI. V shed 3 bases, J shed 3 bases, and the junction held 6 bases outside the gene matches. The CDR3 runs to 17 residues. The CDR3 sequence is CASSYTGLAGATDTQYF. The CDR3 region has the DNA TGTGCCAGCAGTTATACCGGACTAGCGGGGGCAACAGATACGCAGTATTTT.

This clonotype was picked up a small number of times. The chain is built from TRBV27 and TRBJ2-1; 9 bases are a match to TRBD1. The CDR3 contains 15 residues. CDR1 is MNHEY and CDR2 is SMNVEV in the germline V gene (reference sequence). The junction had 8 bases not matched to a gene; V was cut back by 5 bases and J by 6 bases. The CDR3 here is CASSPRDRAANEQFF. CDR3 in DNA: TGTGCCAGCAGTCCCCGGGACAGGGCGGCCAATGAGCAGTTCTTC.

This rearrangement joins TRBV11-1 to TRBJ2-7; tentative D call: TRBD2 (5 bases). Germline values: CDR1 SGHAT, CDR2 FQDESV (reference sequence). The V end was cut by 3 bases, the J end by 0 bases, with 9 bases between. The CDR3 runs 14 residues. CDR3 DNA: TGTGCCAGCAGCTTGGAGGCAGGCTCCTACGAGCAGTACTTC. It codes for CASSLEAGSYEQYF. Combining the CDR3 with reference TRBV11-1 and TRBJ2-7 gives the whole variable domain EAEVAQSPRYKITEKSQAVAFWCDPISGHATLYWYRQILGQGPELLVQFQDESVVDDSQLPKDRFSAERLKGVDSTLKIQPAELGDSAMYLCASSLEAGSYEQYFGPGTRLTVT.

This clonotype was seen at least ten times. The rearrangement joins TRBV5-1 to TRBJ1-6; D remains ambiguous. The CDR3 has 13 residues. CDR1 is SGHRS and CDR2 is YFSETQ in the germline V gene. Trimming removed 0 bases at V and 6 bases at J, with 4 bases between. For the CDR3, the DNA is TGCGCCAGCAGCTTGGAGTCTAATTCACCCCTCCACTTT. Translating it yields CASSLESNSPLHF.

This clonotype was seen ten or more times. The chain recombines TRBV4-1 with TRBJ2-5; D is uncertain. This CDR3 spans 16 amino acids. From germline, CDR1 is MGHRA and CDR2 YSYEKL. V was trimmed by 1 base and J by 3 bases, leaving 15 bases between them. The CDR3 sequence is CASSQASATGKETQYF. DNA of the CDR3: TGCGCCAGCAGCCAAGCCTCGGCGACGGGTAAAGAGACCCAGTACTTC.

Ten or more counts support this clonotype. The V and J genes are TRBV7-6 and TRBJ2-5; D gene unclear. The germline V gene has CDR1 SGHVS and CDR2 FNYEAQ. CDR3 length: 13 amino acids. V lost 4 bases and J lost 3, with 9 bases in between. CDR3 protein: CASSSMLKETQYF. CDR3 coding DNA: TGTGCCAGCAGCTCAATGTTAAAAGAGACCCAGTACTTC. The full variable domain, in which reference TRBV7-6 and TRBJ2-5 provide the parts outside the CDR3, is GAGVSQSPRYKVTKRGQDVALRCDPISGHVSLYWYRQALGQGPEFLTYFNYEAQQDKSGLPNDRFSAERPEGSISTLTIQRTEQRDSAMYRCASSSMLKETQYFGPGTRLLVL.

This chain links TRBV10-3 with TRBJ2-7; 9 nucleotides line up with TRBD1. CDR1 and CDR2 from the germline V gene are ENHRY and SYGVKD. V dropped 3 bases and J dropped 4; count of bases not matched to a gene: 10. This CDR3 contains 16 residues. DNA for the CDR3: TGTGCCATCAGTGACCCCAAACAGGGGGCTGTTTACGAGCAGTACTTC. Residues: CAISDPKQGAVYEQYF.

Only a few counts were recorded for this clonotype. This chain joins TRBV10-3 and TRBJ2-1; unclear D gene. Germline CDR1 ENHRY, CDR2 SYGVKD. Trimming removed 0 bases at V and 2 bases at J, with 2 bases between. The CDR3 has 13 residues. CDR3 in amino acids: CAISESPYNEQFF. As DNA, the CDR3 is TGTGCCATCAGTGAGTCCCCCTACAATGAGCAGTTCTTC.

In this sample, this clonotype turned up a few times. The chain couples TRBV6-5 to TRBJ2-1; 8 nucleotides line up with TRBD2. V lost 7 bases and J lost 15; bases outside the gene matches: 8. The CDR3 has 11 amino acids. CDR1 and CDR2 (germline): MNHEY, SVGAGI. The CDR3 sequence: CASTQAGVPFF. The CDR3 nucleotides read TGTGCCAGCACCCAAGCGGGGGTTCCGTTCTTC.

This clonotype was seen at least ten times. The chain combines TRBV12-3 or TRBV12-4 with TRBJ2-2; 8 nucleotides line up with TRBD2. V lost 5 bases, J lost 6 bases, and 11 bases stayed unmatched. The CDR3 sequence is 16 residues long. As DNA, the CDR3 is TGTGCCAGCAGTGATTTGGGGCGGGGGGATCCCGGGGAGCTGTTTTTT. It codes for CASSDLGRGDPGELFF.

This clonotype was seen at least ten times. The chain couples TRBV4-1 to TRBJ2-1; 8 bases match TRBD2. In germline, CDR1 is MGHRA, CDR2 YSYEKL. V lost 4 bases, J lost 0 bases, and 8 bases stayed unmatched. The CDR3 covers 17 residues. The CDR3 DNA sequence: TGCGCCAGCAGCCCCGGGGGGGCCCGAAGCTCCTACAATGAGCAGTTCTTC. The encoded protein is CASSPGGARSSYNEQFF.

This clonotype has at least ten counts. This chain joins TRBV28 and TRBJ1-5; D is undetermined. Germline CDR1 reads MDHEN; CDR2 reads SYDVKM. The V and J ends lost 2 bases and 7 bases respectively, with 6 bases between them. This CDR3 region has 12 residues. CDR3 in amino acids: CASSLGVQPQHF. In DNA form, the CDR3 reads TGTGCCAGCAGTTTAGGGGTCCAGCCCCAGCATTTT.

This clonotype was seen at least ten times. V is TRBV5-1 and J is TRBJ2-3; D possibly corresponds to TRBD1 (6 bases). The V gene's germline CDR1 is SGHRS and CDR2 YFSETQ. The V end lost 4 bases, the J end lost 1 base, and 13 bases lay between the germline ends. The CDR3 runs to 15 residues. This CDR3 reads CASSLAQGGTDTQYF. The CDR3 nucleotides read TGCGCCAGCAGCCTTGCACAGGGCGGCACAGATACGCAGTATTTT.

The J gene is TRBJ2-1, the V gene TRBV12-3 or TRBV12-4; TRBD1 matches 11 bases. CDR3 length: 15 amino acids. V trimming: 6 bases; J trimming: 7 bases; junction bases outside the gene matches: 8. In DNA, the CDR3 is TGTGCCAGCAGGACCGGGACAGGGGGTGGGAATGAGCAGTTCTTC. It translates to CASRTGTGGGNEQFF.

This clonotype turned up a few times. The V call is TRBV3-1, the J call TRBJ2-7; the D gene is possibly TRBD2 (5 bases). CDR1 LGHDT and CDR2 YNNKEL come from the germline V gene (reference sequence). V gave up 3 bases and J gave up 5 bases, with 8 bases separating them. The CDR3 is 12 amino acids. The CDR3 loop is CASSQIGDEQYF. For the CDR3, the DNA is TGTGCCAGCAGCCAGATCGGGGACGAGCAGTACTTC.

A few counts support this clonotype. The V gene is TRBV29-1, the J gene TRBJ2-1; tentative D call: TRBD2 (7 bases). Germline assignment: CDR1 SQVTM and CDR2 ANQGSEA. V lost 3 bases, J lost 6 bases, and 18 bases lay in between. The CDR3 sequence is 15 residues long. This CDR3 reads CSVDHKGGASNEQFF. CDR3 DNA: TGCAGCGTTGACCATAAAGGGGGGGCAAGCAATGAGCAGTTCTTC.

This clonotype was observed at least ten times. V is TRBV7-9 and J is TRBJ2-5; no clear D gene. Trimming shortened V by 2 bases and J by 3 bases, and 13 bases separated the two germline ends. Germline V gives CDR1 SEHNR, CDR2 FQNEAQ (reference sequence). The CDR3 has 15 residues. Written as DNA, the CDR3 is TGTGCCAGCAGCTTAACCTCCGCGGCAGAAGAGACCCAGTACTTC. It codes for CASSLTSAAEETQYF.

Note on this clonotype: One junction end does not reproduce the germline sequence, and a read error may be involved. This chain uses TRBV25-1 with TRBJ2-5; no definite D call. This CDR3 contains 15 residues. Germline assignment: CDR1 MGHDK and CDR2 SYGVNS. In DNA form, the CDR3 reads TGTGCCAGCAGTAAATATTCAGGCGTAGAAGAGACCCAGTACTTC. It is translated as CASSKYSGVEETQYF.

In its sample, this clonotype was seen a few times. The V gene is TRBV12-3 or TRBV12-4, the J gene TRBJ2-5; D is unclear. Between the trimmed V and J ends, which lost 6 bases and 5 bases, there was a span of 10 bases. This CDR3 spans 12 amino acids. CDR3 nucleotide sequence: TGTGCCAGCAGGGGGATTTTGGAGACCCAGTACTTC. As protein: CASRGILETQYF.

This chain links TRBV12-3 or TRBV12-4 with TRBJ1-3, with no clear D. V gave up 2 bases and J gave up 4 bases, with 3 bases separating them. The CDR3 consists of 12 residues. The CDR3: CASSLKGNTIYF. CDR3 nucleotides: TGTGCCAGCAGTTTAAAGGGAAACACCATATATTTT.

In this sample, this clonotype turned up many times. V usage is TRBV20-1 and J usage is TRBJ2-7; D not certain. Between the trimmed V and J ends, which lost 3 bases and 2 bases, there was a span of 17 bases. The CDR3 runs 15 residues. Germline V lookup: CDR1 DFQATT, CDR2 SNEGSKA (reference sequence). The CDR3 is CSARGMRRGPYEQYF. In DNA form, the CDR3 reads TGCAGTGCTAGGGGGATGCGTCGAGGACCCTACGAGCAGTACTTC.

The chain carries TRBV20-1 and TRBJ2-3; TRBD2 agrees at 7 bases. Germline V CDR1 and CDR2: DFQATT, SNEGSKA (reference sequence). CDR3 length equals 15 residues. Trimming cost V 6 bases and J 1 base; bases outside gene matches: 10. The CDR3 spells CSAPVGGVGTDTQYF. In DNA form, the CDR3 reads TGCAGTGCCCCCGTTGGGGGGGTTGGCACAGATACGCAGTATTTT.

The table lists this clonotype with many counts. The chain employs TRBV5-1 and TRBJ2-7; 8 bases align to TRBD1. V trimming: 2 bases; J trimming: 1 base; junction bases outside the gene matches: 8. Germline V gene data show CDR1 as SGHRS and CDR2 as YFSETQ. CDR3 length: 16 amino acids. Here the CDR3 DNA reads TGCGCCAGCAGCTTAGACAGGGGAATCACGTCCTACGAGCAGTACTTC. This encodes CASSLDRGITSYEQYF.

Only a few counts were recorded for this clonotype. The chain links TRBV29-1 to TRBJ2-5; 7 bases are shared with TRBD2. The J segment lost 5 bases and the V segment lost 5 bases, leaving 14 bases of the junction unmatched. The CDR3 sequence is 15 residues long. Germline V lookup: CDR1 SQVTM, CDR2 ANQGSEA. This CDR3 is CSVSYRPDSGETQYF. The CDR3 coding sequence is TGCAGCGTTTCCTACCGCCCTGATAGCGGGGAGACCCAGTACTTC.

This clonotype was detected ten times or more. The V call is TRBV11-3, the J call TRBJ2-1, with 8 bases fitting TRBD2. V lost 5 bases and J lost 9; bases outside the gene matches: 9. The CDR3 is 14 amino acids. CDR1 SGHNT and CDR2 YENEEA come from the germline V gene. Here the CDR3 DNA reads TGTGCCAGCAGCCCGGGGGGGCCCGTAATTGAGCAGTTCTTC. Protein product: CASSPGGPVIEQFF.

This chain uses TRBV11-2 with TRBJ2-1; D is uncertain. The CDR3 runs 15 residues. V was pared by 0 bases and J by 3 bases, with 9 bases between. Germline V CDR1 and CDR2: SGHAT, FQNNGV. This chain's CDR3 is CASSLDSTVYNEQFF. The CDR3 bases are TGTGCCAGCAGCTTAGATAGTACAGTCTACAATGAGCAGTTCTTC.

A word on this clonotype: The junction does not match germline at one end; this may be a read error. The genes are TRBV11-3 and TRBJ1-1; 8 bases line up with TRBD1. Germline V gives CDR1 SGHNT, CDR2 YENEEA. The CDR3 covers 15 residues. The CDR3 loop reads CASSPGQGENIEAFF. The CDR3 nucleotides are TGTGCCAGCAGCCCCGGACAGGGAGAGAACATTGAAGCTTTCTTT.

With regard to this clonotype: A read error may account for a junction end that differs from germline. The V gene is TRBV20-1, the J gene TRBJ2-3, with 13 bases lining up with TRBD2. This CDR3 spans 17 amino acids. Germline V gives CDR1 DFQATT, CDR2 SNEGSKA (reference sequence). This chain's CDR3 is CCARAPATSGGSDTQYF. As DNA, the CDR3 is TGCTGTGCCAGAGCCCCCGCGACTAGCGGGGGGTCAGATACGCAGTATTTT.

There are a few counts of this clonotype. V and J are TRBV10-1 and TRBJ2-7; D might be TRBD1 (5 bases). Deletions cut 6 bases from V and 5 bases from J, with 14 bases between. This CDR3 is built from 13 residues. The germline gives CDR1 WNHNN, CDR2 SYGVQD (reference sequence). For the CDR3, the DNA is TGCGCCAGCAGGGCTGAAGGGGTCGACGAGCAGTACTTC. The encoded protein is CASRAEGVDEQYF.

The CDR3 loop reads CASSLAGAEQYF. The CDR3, as DNA: TGTGCCAGCAGTCTTGCAGGGGCCGAGCAGTACTTC. The chain links TRBV28 to TRBJ2-7; D is perhaps TRBD1 (6 bases). This CDR3 has 12 amino acids. Germline lookup yields CDR1 MDHEN and CDR2 SYDVKM. Between the trimmed V and J ends, which lost 5 bases and 6 bases, there was a span of 11 bases. The full variable domain, in which reference TRBV28 and TRBJ2-7 provide the parts outside the CDR3, is DVKVTQSSRYLVKRTGEKVFLECVQDMDHENMFWYRQDPGLGLRLIYFSYDVKMKEKGDIPEGYSVSREKKERFSLILESASTNQTSMYLCASSLAGAEQYFGPGTRLTVT.

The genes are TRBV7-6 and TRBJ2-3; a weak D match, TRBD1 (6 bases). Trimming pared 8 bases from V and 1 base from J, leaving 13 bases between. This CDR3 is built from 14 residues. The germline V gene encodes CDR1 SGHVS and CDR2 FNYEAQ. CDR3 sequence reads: CASLAGAGTDTQYF. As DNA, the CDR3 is TGTGCCAGCCTCGCAGGGGCCGGCACAGATACGCAGTATTTT.